This T cell receptor beta chain came from a study of PD-1 blockade in classical Hodgkin lymphoma. About the study: Intravenous infusions of nivolumab 3 mg/kg reached patients every 2 weeks.

The repertoire was sequenced with immunoSEQ multiplex PCR; TCRdb's copy has only in-frame clones and lacks some. In the table there are tens of thousands of clones, roughly 78% of which are singletons. Comment on this clone: Its antigen is unknown.

All patients relapsed after autologous stem cell transplantation, and brentuximab vedotin exposure varied. General observations from the study: Diversity similar to that of newly diagnosed patients was seen at baseline in complete responders. Nivolumab initiated under 1 year post-ASCT led to patient exclusion.

The CDR3 runs 15 residues. Germline values: CDR1 WNHNN, CDR2 SYGVQD (reference sequence). V lost 3 bases to trimming and J lost 6 bases; unmatched junction nucleotides: 6. The chain links TRBV10-1 to TRBJ2-1, with 9 bases aligning to TRBD2. Sequencing was performed on peripheral blood mononuclear cells (PBMCs), taken at baseline. The sequence was collected from a human donor with classical Hodgkin lymphoma. The CDR3 loop is CASSDCCGGVNEQFF. The CDR3 DNA follows: TGCGCCAGCAGTGATTGTTGCGGGGGGGTCAATGAGCAGTTCTTC.